This TCR beta chain was profiled in a study of Graves' ophthalmopathy and Graves' hyperthyroidism. This clonotype has at least ten counts. From RNA, the CDR3 regions of TCR beta chains were amplified and sequenced. First-round RT-PCR with HTBI primers preceded a second-round multiplex PCR. TCRdb re-analysed the multiplex PCR reads in MiXCR, keeping a single row per CDR3 protein. The sample includes 1 million to 1.3 million distinct CDR3 sequences, roughly 35% of them seen just once. The clonotype originates from an adult man with Graves' hyperthyroidism. Sequenced sample: peripheral blood or thyroid tissue (not recorded which).

The CDR3 DNA sequence: TGCAGTGCCCCTTTCAGGGCCAATCAGCCCCAGCATTTT. As protein: CSAPFRANQPQHF. The genes are TRBV20-1 and TRBJ1-5, with D tentatively TRBD1 (5 bases). There are 13 residues in the CDR3. Germline V CDR1 and CDR2: DFQATT, SNEGSKA (reference sequence). V lost 6 bases to trimming and J lost 3 bases, with 12 bases between them.